The 3 T cell receptor beta chains in this list originate from one sample, sequenced in a study of blood T cell repertoires in COVID-19 (TCRdb year 2020). The library was obtained by the immunoSEQ multiplex PCR assay. Here the immuneACCESS table is served through TCRdb, limited to in-frame sequences with V and J called. Missing clones are a known gap in these copies; in checked studies unresolved V genes cover under half, and the rest lacks a known reason. This sample holds 250,000 to 300,000 clones; under 90% were observed only once. In total, the top ten clones hold about 16% of the sample. The source material was PBMCs or T cells enriched from blood (not recorded which). The receptors come from a young man who had recovered from COVID-19.

The V gene is TRBV7-9, the J gene TRBJ1-6, with D perhaps matching TRBD1 (5 bases). V lost 8 bases, J lost 1 base, and 12 bases lay in between. Germline CDR1 and CDR2: SEHNR and FQNEAQ (reference sequence). The length of the CDR3 is 15 residues. The CDR3 DNA sequence: TGTGCCAGCCAACGGGGGGGTTCCTATAATTCACCCCTCCACTTT. Encoded protein: CASQRGGSYNSPLHF.

This chain links TRBV27 with TRBJ1-2; 8 bases agree with TRBD1. The CDR3 covers 12 residues. Germline lookup yields CDR1 MNHEY and CDR2 SMNVEV (reference sequence). V lost 6 bases, J lost 6 bases, and 3 bases stayed unmatched. The CDR3 loop is CASSPDRDGYTF. The CDR3 nucleotides read TGTGCCAGCAGCCCGGACAGGGATGGCTACACCTTC.

The chain joins TRBV6-5 to TRBJ2-2; 7 nucleotides align to TRBD1. With 6 bases clipped from V and 0 bases from J, the junction kept 4 bases outside the gene matches. CDR3 length equals 15 residues. The V gene's germline CDR1 is MNHEY and CDR2 SVGAGI. In DNA, the CDR3 is TGTGCCAGCAGGAGTGGGACAGCGAACACCGGGGAGCTGTTTTTT. Translated, it gives CASRSGTANTGELFF.